The rows below give T cell receptor beta chains drawn from one sample of a study of blood T cell repertoires in COVID-19. Measured with immunoSEQ multiplex PCR; TCRdb has only the in-frame clones, and not every one. The repertoire has about 270,000 clones, around 91% of them found once; the top ten carry under 3%. Material for sequencing was PBMCs or T cells enriched from blood (not recorded which). These receptors were taken from a woman younger than 30 who had recovered from COVID-19. CDR3s include the opening cysteine and the closing phenylalanine or tryptophan. The D gene is left open where the match is weak. Expanded clones get a size class; other rows say once, few or many, or leave the size out.

>once|14|.|TRBJ1-6|TRBV2
CASRSLTDNSPLHF
TGTGCCAGCAGGAGCTTGACAGATAATTCACCCCTCCACTTT
>.|12|.|TRBJ2-1|TRBV23-1
CASSQSTGLRFF
TGCGCCAGCAGTCAATCGACGGGTTTGCGGTTCTTC
>.|14|TRBD1|TRBJ2-2|TRBV2
CASSGDRGTGELFF
TGTGCCAGCAGTGGGGACAGGGGCACCGGGGAGCTGTTTTTT
>.|16|TRBD1|TRBJ1-2|TRBV4-1
CASSHLRGQGGYGYTF
TGCGCCAGCAGCCACCTCCGCGGACAGGGCGGGTATGGCTACACCTTC
>.|15|TRBD1|TRBJ1-6|TRBV2
CASSELGQGNSPLHF
TGTGCCAGCAGTGAGCTAGGACAGGGTAATTCACCCCTCCACTTT
>.|17|.|TRBJ2-1|TRBV5-1
CASSTGTQSLGDNEQFF
TGCGCCAGCAGCACCGGGACACAGTCCCTCGGGGACAATGAGCAGTTCTTC
>.|12|.|TRBJ1-1|TRBV5-1
CASSLSNTEAFF
TGCGCCAGTTCCCTGTCGAACACTGAAGCTTTCTTT
>.|11|.|TRBJ1-1|TRBV2
CASGGRGIAFF
TGTGCCAGCGGGGGGAGAGGGATAGCTTTCTTT
>.|17|TRBD1|TRBJ1-6|TRBV5-1
CASSPRAAGGANSPLHF
TGCGCCAGCAGCCCACGGGCTGCAGGGGGCGCAAATTCACCCCTCCACTTT
>.|14|.|TRBJ2-7|TRBV5-1
CASSLDSGMYEQYF
TGCGCCAGCAGCTTGGACTCAGGGATGTACGAGCAGTACTTC
>.|11|.|TRBJ1-2|TRBV18
CASSQTGGYTF
TGTGCCAGCTCACAAACGGGGGGCTACACCTTC
>.|15|.|TRBJ2-2|TRBV7-8
CASSLPGVGTGELFF
TGTGCCAGCAGCTTACCAGGGGTCGGCACCGGGGAGCTGTTTTTT
>.|15|.|TRBJ1-4|TRBV5-1
CASSLTTGNEEKLFF
TGCGCCAGCAGCTTGACAACGGGGAATGAAGAAAAACTGTTTTTT
>.|16|.|TRBJ2-2|TRBV2
CASSELRGEDTGELFF
TGTGCCAGCAGTGAACTGCGCGGGGAAGACACCGGGGAGCTGTTTTTT
>.|14|.|TRBJ2-5|TRBV7-2
CASNRLDFQETQYF
TGTGCCAGCAATCGACTAGACTTTCAAGAGACCCAGTACTTC
>.|15|TRBD1|TRBJ2-5|TRBV2
CASSPPPGQQETQYF
TGTGCCAGCAGCCCTCCCCCGGGACAGCAAGAGACCCAGTACTTC
>.|14|.|TRBJ1-1|TRBV3-1/TRBV3-2
CASSQVAANTEAFF
TGTGCCAGCAGCCAAGTGGCGGCGAACACTGAAGCTTTCTTT
>.|13|.|TRBJ1-1|TRBV4-1
CASSQFRNTEAFF
TGCGCCAGCAGCCAATTCAGGAACACTGAAGCTTTCTTT
>.|16|TRBD1|TRBJ2-1|TRBV18
CASSPQGQVIGNEQFF
TGTGCCAGCTCACCACAGGGACAGGTCATCGGCAATGAGCAGTTCTTC
>.|17|TRBD1|TRBJ2-1|TRBV9
CASSVAGGQGFRDEQFF
TGTGCCAGCAGCGTAGCTGGGGGACAGGGGTTTAGGGATGAGCAGTTCTTC
>once|13|.|TRBJ1-2|TRBV18
CASSGGATDGYTF
TGTGCCAGCTCCGGGGGGGCGACGGATGGCTACACCTTC
>.|13|.|TRBJ1-4|TRBV6-1
CASSEQINEKLFF
TGTGCCAGCAGTGAACAGATTAATGAAAAACTGTTTTTT
>.|14|TRBD2|TRBJ2-2|TRBV28
CASSSSGGTGELFF
TGTGCCAGCAGTTCTAGCGGGGGTACCGGGGAGCTGTTTTTT
>.|13|.|TRBJ1-1|TRBV13
CASSLWGGSEAFF
TGTGCCAGCAGCTTGTGGGGTGGGAGTGAAGCTTTCTTT
>few|12|.|TRBJ1-6|TRBV14
CASSFMNSPLHF
TGTGCCAGCAGCTTCATGAATTCACCCCTCCACTTT
>.|13|TRBD1|TRBJ1-2|TRBV6-4
CASSAEGAQGYTF
TGTGCCAGCAGTGCAGAGGGGGCTCAGGGCTACACCTTC
>.|16|TRBD1|TRBJ2-7|TRBV5-1
CASSPGPGGMAYEQYF
TGCGCCAGCAGCCCGGGACCAGGGGGTATGGCCTACGAGCAGTACTTC
>few|15|TRBD1|TRBJ2-1|TRBV18
CASSPGQGAYNEQFF
TGTGCCAGCTCACCCGGACAGGGGGCCTACAATGAGCAGTTCTTC
>.|14|.|TRBJ1-4|TRBV7-9
CASSFLGGNEKLFF
TGTGCCAGCAGCTTCCTCGGCGGTAATGAAAAACTGTTTTTT
>few|14|.|TRBJ1-1|TRBV9
CASSLGQSNTEAFF
TGTGCCAGCAGCTTAGGACAGTCTAACACTGAAGCTTTCTTT
>.|16|TRBD1|TRBJ1-2|TRBV28
CASSPGTGAVSYGYTF
TGTGCCAGCAGCCCCGGGACAGGGGCAGTAAGCTATGGCTACACCTTC
>.|13|.|TRBJ1-2|TRBV18
CASSPERGYGYTF
TGTGCCAGCTCACCGGAAAGGGGGTATGGCTACACCTTC
>few|12|.|TRBJ2-1|TRBV4-2
CASSQGRGEQFF
TGTGCCAGCAGCCAGGGAAGGGGGGAGCAGTTCTTC
>.|11|.|TRBJ1-2|TRBV30
CAWSVPGPATF
TGTGCCTGGAGTGTACCGGGTCCAGCCACCTTC
>once|16|TRBD1|TRBJ2-3|TRBV2
CASSLQGARYTDTQYF
TGTGCCAGCAGTCTGCAGGGGGCGAGGTACACAGATACGCAGTATTTT
>.|12|.|TRBJ1-2|TRBV10-1
CASSENFQGQSF
TGCGCCAGCAGTGAGAACTTCCAGGGCCAGTCCTTC
>.|15|TRBD1|TRBJ1-1|TRBV14
CASSQRTGGVTEAFF
TGTGCCAGCAGCCAGAGGACAGGGGGCGTCACTGAAGCTTTCTTT
>.|14|.|TRBJ1-5|TRBV5-5
CASSLGQSNQPQHF
TGTGCCAGCAGCTTGGGACAGTCCAATCAGCCCCAGCATTTT
>.|18|TRBD2|TRBJ2-1|TRBV7-2
CASSLSLAGGPTYNEQFF
TGTGCCAGCAGCTTAAGTCTAGCGGGGGGGCCGACCTACAATGAGCAGTTCTTC
>many|14|.|TRBJ1-5|TRBV20-1
CSASRGREAQPQHF
TGCAGTGCTAGTCGGGGCAGGGAGGCTCAGCCCCAGCATTTT
>.|12|TRBD1|TRBJ2-7|TRBV29-1
CSGGQGIYEQYF
TGCAGCGGGGGACAGGGAATCTACGAGCAGTACTTC
>.|11|TRBD1|TRBJ2-7|TRBV20-1
CSAYDRVEQYF
TGCAGTGCCTACGACAGGGTAGAGCAGTACTTC
>.|18|TRBD2|TRBJ2-7|TRBV6-1
CASSAGLAGGYATYEQYF
TGTGCCAGCAGTGCCGGACTAGCGGGGGGCTACGCTACCTACGAGCAGTACTTC
>.|17|TRBD1|TRBJ1-3|TRBV11-3
CASSFGGGAGSGNTIYF
TGTGCCAGCAGCTTCGGAGGGGGCGCAGGGAGCGGAAACACCATATATTTT
>once|14|.|TRBJ1-2|TRBV25-1
CASSGVRANYGYTF
TGTGCCAGCAGTGGGGTGAGGGCTAACTATGGCTACACCTTC
>once|13|TRBD1|TRBJ1-2|TRBV3-1/TRBV3-2
CASSQGGQFGYTF
TGTGCCAGCAGCCAAGGGGGACAGTTTGGCTACACCTTC
>.|18|TRBD1|TRBJ2-3|TRBV7-3
CASSFPLGTGVSTDTQYF
TGTGCCAGCAGCTTCCCCCTGGGGACAGGGGTATCCACAGATACGCAGTATTTT
>.|11|TRBD1|TRBJ1-2|TRBV29-1
CSVEQGEGYTF
TGCAGCGTTGAGCAGGGGGAGGGCTACACCTTC
>.|14|.|TRBJ2-2|TRBV6-5
CASSYRQVTGELFF
TGTGCCAGCAGTTATAGACAGGTCACCGGGGAGCTGTTTTTT